This TCR beta chain was sequenced in a study of tumour-infiltrating T cells in Burkitt lymphoma. Overall study: Overall and progression-free survival were predicted by productive clonality.

V dropped 4 bases and J dropped 2; count of bases not matched to a gene: 6. Per germline, CDR1 MNHEY and CDR2 SMNVEV (reference sequence). The CDR3 extends over 15 amino acids. TCRdb keeps only in-frame clones here, not all; method: immunoSEQ multiplex PCR. The sample lists about 16,000 clones, more than 65% occurring once. This clonotype was sampled from a human donor with diffuse large B-cell lymphoma. Source material: tumor tissue. The J gene is TRBJ2-7, the V gene TRBV27; 9 bases align to TRBD1. The CDR3 nucleotides read TGTGCCAGCAGTTCACGCCGGGACAGGGCCTACGAGCAGTACTTC. Its translation is CASSSRRDRAYEQYF.